The 22 T cell receptor beta chains below come from one sample, sequenced in a study of monozygotic twins with inflammatory bowel disease. TCRdb re-called the 5' RACE reads; one entry per CDR3 protein, DNA not given. Here the sample table reports about 450,000 distinct CDR3 sequences. The sample comprised blood. The receptor source for this set is a human donor with ulcerative colitis or Crohn's disease, or a healthy co-twin of an affected twin (not recorded which).

The chain couples TRBV20-1 to TRBJ1-1; TCRdb reports TRBD1, a call that lacks DNA to check it against. There are 13 residues in the CDR3. The germline V gene has CDR1 DFQATT and CDR2 SNEGSKA (reference sequence). CDR3 residues: CSADTGWGAEAFF.

The rearrangement joins TRBV7-6 to TRBJ2-3. CDR1 and CDR2 from the germline V gene are SGHVS and FNYEAQ. The CDR3 covers 13 residues. The CDR3 is CASSDGFADTQYF.

The chain combines TRBV19 with TRBJ1-5. CDR1 and CDR2 from the germline V gene are LNHDA and SQIVND (reference sequence). This CDR3 is 14 amino acids long. The CDR3 protein is CASSFREINQPQHF.

CDR3 sequence reads: CSARDLQPDTQYF. This chain links TRBV20-1 with TRBJ2-3. This CDR3 has 13 amino acids. Germline V gene sequence: CDR1 DFQATT, CDR2 SNEGSKA (reference sequence).

The rearrangement links TRBV4-1 to TRBJ2-3; TCRdb indicates TRBD2, and absent DNA this call remains unverified. Germline V lookup: CDR1 MGHRA, CDR2 YSYEKL. The CDR3 is 17 residues long. The CDR3 is CASSQAMGGPSTDTQYF.

V is TRBV6-5 and J is TRBJ1-1. CDR3 length: 12 residues. The germline V gene encodes CDR1 MNHEY and CDR2 SVGAGI. CDR3 residues: CASGPENTEAFF.

The genes are TRBV7-9 and TRBJ2-3; TCRdb names TRBD2, which stays unverified in the absence of DNA. The germline V gene has CDR1 SEHNR and CDR2 FQNEAQ (reference sequence). This CDR3 is 11 amino acids long. CDR3 sequence reads: CASSGRITQYF.

V is TRBV7-9 and J is TRBJ1-4; the TCRdb call, TRBD1, lacks DNA for checking. The CDR3 length is 16 residues. Germline CDR1 is SEHNR and CDR2 is FQNEAQ (reference sequence). This CDR3 is CASSSGQGSTNEKLFF.

V and J are TRBV7-2 and TRBJ1-2. Germline loops: CDR1 SGHTA, CDR2 FQGNSA. This CDR3 comprises 15 residues. This CDR3 reads CASSLVGGINYGYTF. The variable domain in full, completed from reference TRBV7-2 and TRBJ1-2, reads GAGVSQSPSNKVTEKGKDVELRCDPISGHTALYWYRQSLGQGLEFLIYFQGNSAPDKSGLPSDRFSAERTGGSVSTLTIQRTQQEDSAVYLCASSLVGGINYGYTFGSGTRLTVV.

The J gene is TRBJ2-1, the V gene TRBV7-3; TCRdb's D gene call, TRBD1, goes unchecked for lack of DNA. Looked up from germline, CDR1 is SGHTA and CDR2 is FQGTGA. The CDR3 is 14 amino acids. The CDR3 reads CASSLSGQGDEQFF.

This chain connects TRBV20-1 to TRBJ2-7; TCRdb's D call of TRBD1 is untestable without DNA. The germline gives CDR1 DFQATT, CDR2 SNEGSKA (reference sequence). The CDR3 runs to 11 residues. CDR3 in amino acids: CSAIYRYEQYF.

The chain joins TRBV5-1 to TRBJ2-1; with no DNA, the TCRdb D assignment of TRBD1 cannot be verified. This CDR3 spans 13 amino acids. The germline gives CDR1 SGHRS, CDR2 YFSETQ. CDR3 protein: CASSFPGTAQQFF.

The V gene is TRBV7-9, the J gene TRBJ2-7; the TCRdb D gene call, TRBD1, has no DNA to confirm it. Germline assignment: CDR1 SEHNR and CDR2 FQNEAQ (reference sequence). This CDR3 comprises 13 residues. CDR3 residues: CASSPPWGGASYF.

This CDR3 is CASSLDPNYGYTF. The J gene is TRBJ1-2, the V gene TRBV5-1. The germline CDR1 and CDR2 sequences are SGHRS and YFSETQ. The CDR3 extends over 13 amino acids.

The genes are TRBV9 and TRBJ2-2; the TCRdb D gene call, TRBD2, has no DNA to confirm it. In germline, CDR1 is SGDLS, CDR2 YYNGEE. The CDR3 contains 19 residues. CDR3 sequence: CASSPRLAGGRGKTGELFF.

The rearrangement uses TRBV10-3 and TRBJ2-7; TCRdb returns TRBD1, unconfirmable since there is no DNA. Germline CDR1 is ENHRY and CDR2 is SYGVKD. The CDR3 has 14 amino acids. The CDR3 protein is CAISMGQGRYEQYF.

The chain couples TRBV5-1 to TRBJ1-4. The CDR3 has 14 amino acids. In germline, CDR1 is SGHRS, CDR2 YFSETQ. CDR3 protein: CASSSLSLNEKLFF. Complete variable domain (other parts from reference TRBV5-1 and TRBJ1-4): KAGVTQTPRYLIKTRGQQVTLSCSPISGHRSVSWYQQTPGQGLQFLFEYFSETQRNKGNFPGRFSGRQFSNSRSEMNVSTLELGDSALYLCASSSLSLNEKLFFGSGTQLSVL.

This rearrangement joins TRBV7-9 to TRBJ2-3. Per the germline V gene, CDR1 is SEHNR and CDR2 is FQNEAQ (reference sequence). The CDR3 is 16 amino acids. The CDR3 here is CASSRSTTRTTDTQYF.

The chain recombines TRBV12-5 with TRBJ2-2; checking the TCRdb D call of TRBD2 is not possible without DNA. Germline CDR1 and CDR2: LGHNT and FRNRAP. The CDR3 runs 15 residues. The CDR3 here is CASAPRGGGTGELFF.

V and J are TRBV12-3 or TRBV12-4 and TRBJ1-5; with no DNA, the TCRdb D assignment of TRBD1 cannot be verified. This CDR3 is built from 16 residues. The CDR3 region is CASSHLGGGCNQPQHF.

The CDR3 loop is CASSGRLAGGDTQYF. This chain connects TRBV6-1 to TRBJ2-3; the D call of TRBD2 rests on TCRdb alone, since no DNA is present to check it. This CDR3 comprises 15 residues. Germline CDR1 is MNHNS and CDR2 is SASEGT.

This chain joins TRBV10-2 and TRBJ2-2; TCRdb proposes TRBD1, but this gene call is untestable without DNA. The CDR3 is 16 amino acids. The germline gives CDR1 WSHSY, CDR2 SAAADI. The CDR3 loop reads CASRPRQGIGTGELFF.